The present T cell receptor (beta chain) was sequenced within a study of blood T cell repertoires in COVID-19. Across the whole study: PBMCs, B-cell-depleted T cells, or T cells provided the cDNA or gDNA that made up the material.

Across about two dozen US areas, participants ranged in age from about 18 to 90 years. Cohorts were assigned according to the clinical history that participants reported. This CDR3 comprises 15 residues. V lost 6 bases, J lost 4 bases, and 11 bases stayed unmatched. Germline V CDR1 and CDR2: GTSNPN, SVGIG (reference sequence). In the original processing: Using reference gene primer amplification, nucleated cell counts were estimated. TCRdb's table, derived via immunoSEQ multiplex PCR, lists solely in-frame clones and lacks some. V and J calls and clone size are those listed in that table; D and trimming were worked out from the DNA. The repertoire holds some 350,000 clones, roughly 90% seen once, with roughly 3% in the top ten.

The sample consisted of PBMCs or T cells enriched from blood (not recorded which). The sequence was obtained from a woman under 40 who had recovered from COVID-19. This chain links TRBV30 with TRBJ1-2, with 10 positions matching TRBD1. The CDR3 reads CACQHRDRGPYGYTF. CDR3 nucleotides: TGTGCCTGCCAACACCGGGACAGGGGACCCTATGGCTACACCTTC.